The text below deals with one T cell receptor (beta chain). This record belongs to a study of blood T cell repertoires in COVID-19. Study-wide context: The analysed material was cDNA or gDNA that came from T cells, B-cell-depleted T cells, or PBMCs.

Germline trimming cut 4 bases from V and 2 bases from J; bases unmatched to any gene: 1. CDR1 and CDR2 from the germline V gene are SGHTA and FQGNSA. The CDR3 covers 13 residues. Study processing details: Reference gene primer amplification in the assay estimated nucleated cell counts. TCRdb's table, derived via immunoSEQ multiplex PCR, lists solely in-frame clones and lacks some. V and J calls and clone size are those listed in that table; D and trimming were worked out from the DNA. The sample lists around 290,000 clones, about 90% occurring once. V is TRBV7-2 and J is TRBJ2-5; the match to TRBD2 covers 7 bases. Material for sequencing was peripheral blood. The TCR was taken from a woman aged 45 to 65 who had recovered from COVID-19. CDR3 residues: CASSWGGQETQYF. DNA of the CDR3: TGTGCCAGCAGCTGGGGGGGGCAAGAGACCCAGTACTTC.